The 23 T cell receptor beta chains given below trace back to one sample, sequenced in a study of graft-versus-host responses after intestinal transplantation. Sequencing used immunoSEQ multiplex PCR; TCRdb keeps in-frame clones, though not all of them. The sample has about 40,000 clones, 85% to 95% seen once. The sequenced sample was PBMCs, obtained approximately 700 days after intestinal transplantation. These receptors were collected from a human patient who received an intestinal transplant, so some T cells may come from the graft donor.

The V and J genes are TRBV29-1 and TRBJ2-2; D not certain. The CDR3 runs 13 residues. Germline V gene data show CDR1 as SQVTM and CDR2 as ANQGSEA. V lost 4 bases and J lost 4, with 10 bases in between. The CDR3 loop reads CSVGDTPTGELFF. The CDR3 DNA reads TGCAGCGTTGGGGATACACCCACCGGGGAGCTGTTTTTT.

This clone was counted once. The V gene is TRBV5-1, the J gene TRBJ2-7; D gene unclear. CDR1 is SGHRS and CDR2 is YFSETQ in the germline V gene. Trimming stripped 1 base from V and 5 bases from J, with 4 bases between. The CDR3 has 11 amino acids. CDR3 DNA sequence: TGCGCCAGCAGCTTGAACGACGAGCAGTACTTC. Its protein is CASSLNDEQYF.

The V call is TRBV27, the J call TRBJ2-1, with D perhaps TRBD1 (6 bases). Germline V gene lookup returns CDR1 MNHEY and CDR2 SMNVEV (reference sequence). V gave up 5 bases and J gave up 8 bases, with 10 bases separating them. This CDR3 region has 12 residues. CDR3 DNA: TGTGCCAGCAGTCCAACAGGGTATGAGCAGTTCTTC. Amino acid sequence: CASSPTGYEQFF.

This clone was seen a single time. The chain has TRBV10-3 and TRBJ1-2, with TRBD1 as a possible D gene (6 bases). The germline V gene has CDR1 ENHRY and CDR2 SYGVKD. V dropped 4 bases and J dropped 8 bases, with 20 bases sitting between them. CDR3 length equals 15 residues. The DNA for the CDR3 is TGTGCCATCAGTGCACACCTTGGGGGCAATCTAGGCTACACCTTC. Translating it yields CAISAHLGGNLGYTF.

The rearrangement uses TRBV10-2 and TRBJ2-1; TRBD2 matches at 9 bases. The ends lost 6 bases at V and 3 bases at J; junction bases unmatched: 3. Germline assignment: CDR1 WSHSY and CDR2 SAAADI. The CDR3 spans 14 residues. This CDR3 reads CASRLAGSYNEQFF. The CDR3 nucleotides are TGCGCCAGCAGACTAGCGGGCAGCTACAATGAGCAGTTCTTC.

The chain joins TRBV5-5 to TRBJ2-7; D unclear. With 5 bases removed from V and 2 bases from J, the gap between germline ends came to 8 bases. The CDR3 runs 12 residues. The germline CDR1 and CDR2 sequences are SGHKS and YYEKEE (reference sequence). The CDR3 DNA is TGTGCCAGCAGTTTTGGTGCCTACGAGCAGTACTTC. It specifies CASSFGAYEQYF.

The chain joins TRBV5-1 to TRBJ2-7, with 11 bases lining up with TRBD2. Per germline, CDR1 SGHRS and CDR2 YFSETQ. There are 17 residues in the CDR3. V shed 0 bases, J shed 5 bases, and the junction held 10 bases outside the gene matches. CDR3 in DNA: TGCGCCAGCAGCTTGGGGGGCATGACTAGCGGGATCAACGAGCAGTACTTC. Protein product: CASSLGGMTSGINEQYF.

The V call is TRBV11-1, the J call TRBJ1-1, with D perhaps matching TRBD1 (6 bases). This CDR3 contains 17 residues. Germline V gene lookup returns CDR1 SGHAT and CDR2 FQDESV (reference sequence). The ends were cut back, 5 bases at V and 2 bases at J, with 21 bases in the middle. CDR3: CASSKGSLTGRNTEAFF. The CDR3 nucleotides are TGTGCCAGCAGCAAAGGGTCTTTAACAGGGCGCAACACTGAAGCTTTCTTT.

The chain recombines TRBV19 with TRBJ1-1; 8 nucleotides agree with TRBD1. The length of the CDR3 is 15 residues. Germline assignment: CDR1 LNHDA and CDR2 SQIVND (reference sequence). Trimming took 6 bases from V and 7 from J; bases not matched to a gene: 13. The CDR3 DNA is TGTGCCAGTAGCAACAGGGGGACGGATAATAGTGAAGCTTTCTTT. Its protein product is CASSNRGTDNSEAFF.

This clone was counted a single time. The chain links TRBV19 to TRBJ2-7; unclear D gene. The CDR3 runs to 13 residues. Germline V gene sequence: CDR1 LNHDA, CDR2 SQIVND (reference sequence). V was trimmed by 4 bases and J by 5 bases, leaving 12 bases between them. CDR3: CASSKRTTDEQYF. In DNA form, the CDR3 reads TGTGCCAGTAGTAAACGCACGACCGACGAGCAGTACTTC. Looking up the rest from reference TRBV19 and TRBJ2-7 gives the full variable domain: DGGITQSPKYLFRKEGQNVTLSCEQNLNHDAMYWYRQDPGQGLRLIYYSQIVNDFQKGDIAEGYSVSREKKESFPLTVTSAQKNPTAFYLCASSKRTTDEQYFGPGTRLTVT.

This chain uses TRBV2 with TRBJ2-7, with D perhaps TRBD1 (6 bases). The CDR3 sequence is 16 residues long. CDR1 and CDR2 (germline): SNHLY, FYNNEI. With 6 bases removed from V and 3 bases from J, the gap between germline ends came to 21 bases. The CDR3: CASRKRWGQHNYEQYF. The CDR3 DNA is TGTGCCAGCAGGAAGCGTTGGGGACAACACAACTACGAGCAGTACTTC. The variable domain in full, completed from reference TRBV2 and TRBJ2-7, reads EPEVTQTPSHQVTQMGQEVILRCVPISNHLYFYWYRQILGQKVEFLVSFYNNEISEKSEIFDDQFSVERPDGSNFTLKIRSTKLEDSAMYFCASRKRWGQHNYEQYFGPGTRLTVT.

The V gene is TRBV9, the J gene TRBJ2-3; 15 bases align to TRBD2. CDR3 length: 21 residues. Per germline, CDR1 SGDLS and CDR2 YYNGEE. The V and J ends lost 3 bases and 0 bases, in that order; junction bases with no gene match: 14. The CDR3 DNA is TGTGCCAGCAGCGCACCGGGACTAGCGGGAGGCCCCCCCCATAGCACAGATACGCAGTATTTT. The encoded protein is CASSAPGLAGGPPHSTDTQYF.

Of note for this clone: Compared with germline, one end of the junction differs, possibly owing to a read error. The V gene is TRBV28, the J gene TRBJ1-2; D call uncertain. This CDR3 has 10 amino acids. The germline V gene encodes CDR1 MDHEN and CDR2 SYDVKM. The CDR3: CASGGWGPSF. The CDR3, as DNA: TGTGCCAGCGGCGGTTGGGGTCCTTCCTTC.

The V and J genes are TRBV5-4 and TRBJ1-2; a weak D match, TRBD1 (6 bases). The CDR3 has 16 amino acids. Looked up from germline, CDR1 is SGHNT and CDR2 is YYREEE (reference sequence). V gave up 1 base and J gave up 2 bases, with 15 bases separating them. The CDR3 spells CASSLIGGYLNYGYTF. The CDR3 nucleotides are TGTGCCAGCAGCTTGATCGGGGGCTATTTAAACTATGGCTACACCTTC.

The chain is built from TRBV9 and TRBJ2-3, with D unresolved. Trimming removed 3 bases at V and 0 bases at J, with 2 bases between. The CDR3 has 12 residues. CDR1 is SGDLS, CDR2 YYNGEE, per germline. CDR3 DNA sequence: TGTGCCAGCAGCGCTAGCACAGATACGCAGTATTTT. It codes for CASSASTDTQYF.

This rearrangement joins TRBV5-1 to TRBJ2-5, with 7 bases that match TRBD1. The CDR3 loop spans 14 amino acids. V shed 4 bases and J 4 bases; nucleotides not matched to a gene: 7. Germline lookup yields CDR1 SGHRS and CDR2 YFSETQ. CDR3 region: CASSTDRVGETQYF. CDR3 DNA sequence: TGCGCCAGCAGCACAGACAGGGTTGGAGAGACCCAGTACTTC.

The chain combines TRBV7-6 with TRBJ2-1, with TRBD2 matching 7 bases. The J segment lost 8 bases and the V segment lost 1 base, leaving 8 bases of the junction unmatched. There are 15 residues in the CDR3. In germline, CDR1 is SGHVS, CDR2 FNYEAQ. The CDR3 nucleotides are TGTGCCAGCAGCTTAGTCCCTAGCGGTGGGGATGAGCAGTTCTTC. This translates into CASSLVPSGGDEQFF.

The J gene is TRBJ1-4, the V gene TRBV7-9, with D tentatively TRBD1 (5 bases). From germline, CDR1 is SEHNR and CDR2 FQNEAQ (reference sequence). Trimming left V 5 bases short and J 7 bases short, with 20 bases between. The CDR3 runs 16 residues. The DNA of the CDR3 is TGTGCCAGCAGCCCGACCAACAGGCCCTGGGGTGAAAAACTGTTTTTT. This translates into CASSPTNRPWGEKLFF.

The rearrangement joins TRBV7-2 to TRBJ2-1, with D hard to call. Trimming cost V 1 base and J 8 bases, with 9 bases left between them. This CDR3 contains 13 residues. Germline CDR1 is SGHTA and CDR2 is FQGNSA. The CDR3 DNA reads TGTGCCAGCAGCTTAGTGGCAGGTGATGAGCAGTTCTTC. This codes for CASSLVAGDEQFF. Using reference TRBV7-2 and TRBJ2-1 for the parts outside the CDR3, the full variable domain is GAGVSQSPSNKVTEKGKDVELRCDPISGHTALYWYRQSLGQGLEFLIYFQGNSAPDKSGLPSDRFSAERTGGSVSTLTIQRTQQEDSAVYLCASSLVAGDEQFFGPGTRLTVL.

Here the CDR3 reads CASRFSGLAGGHTDTQYF. The CDR3 nucleotides are TGTGCAAGTCGCTTTTCGGGACTAGCGGGAGGGCATACAGATACGCAGTATTTT. This rearrangement joins TRBV12-2 to TRBJ2-3; the D call of TRBD2 is as the table states it, not checked on the DNA. TRBV12-2 is noted as a pseudogene. The CDR3 totals 18 residues.

This chain's CDR3 is CASSPGLAGDTDTQYF. The CDR3 DNA reads TGTGCCAGCAGCCCGGGACTAGCGGGAGACACAGATACGCAGTATTTT. This chain joins TRBV13 and TRBJ2-3; 14 bases are a match to TRBD2. The germline CDR1 and CDR2 sequences are PRHDT and FYEKMQ (reference sequence). The ends lost 5 bases at V and 2 bases at J; junction bases unmatched: 3. There are 16 residues in the CDR3.

This rearrangement joins TRBV4-3 to TRBJ2-7; no definite D call. Germline CDR1 and CDR2: LGHNA and YSLEER. The V end lost 2 bases, the J end lost 4 bases, and 12 bases lay between the germline ends. This CDR3 is 14 amino acids long. CDR3 nucleotide sequence: TGCGCCAGCAGCCAAATGGGCCCCCGGTACGAGCAGTACTTC. Protein product: CASSQMGPRYEQYF.

This chain joins TRBV6-6 and TRBJ2-2; D call uncertain. There are 15 residues in the CDR3. Trimming left V 7 bases short and J 1 base short, with 13 bases between. Germline V CDR1 and CDR2: MNHNY, SVGAGI (reference sequence). The CDR3 loop is CASTNQQWNTGELFF. CDR3 in DNA: TGTGCCAGCACCAATCAGCAGTGGAACACCGGGGAGCTGTTTTTT.